The 24 T cell receptor beta chains in this list originate from one sample, sequenced in a study of monozygotic twins with inflammatory bowel disease. TCRdb processed the 5' RACE reads again and assigns one entry to each CDR3 protein, with no DNA. The table lists 330,000 or so distinct CDR3 sequences. Material for sequencing was blood. The origin of the receptors is a human donor with ulcerative colitis or Crohn's disease, or a healthy co-twin of an affected twin (not recorded which).

V is TRBV11-1 and J is TRBJ1-4; as DNA is missing, the TRBD1 call by TCRdb cannot be tested. The V gene's germline CDR1 is SGHAT and CDR2 FQDESV (reference sequence). This CDR3 is 19 amino acids long. CDR3 sequence reads: CASSFTGLVGIATNEKLFF.

The V gene is TRBV4-2, the J gene TRBJ1-4. The CDR3 sequence is 17 residues long. Germline V lookup: CDR1 LGHNA, CDR2 YNFKEQ. The CDR3 region is CASSQGVVRTTNEKLFF.

V is TRBV7-2 and J is TRBJ2-7; lacking DNA, the TRBD1 call made by TCRdb goes unchecked. From germline, CDR1 is SGHTA and CDR2 FQGNSA. This CDR3 region has 15 residues. The CDR3 spells CASSPTRDRLYEQYF.

The chain links TRBV3-1 to TRBJ2-1; TCRdb selects TRBD2, and the lack of DNA leaves this call unchecked. The germline gives CDR1 LGHDT, CDR2 YNNKEL (reference sequence). This CDR3 is 14 amino acids long. The CDR3 sequence: CASRLAGVDNEQFF.

The chain has TRBV6-5 and TRBJ2-7; TCRdb names TRBD1, which stays unverified in the absence of DNA. The CDR3 covers 15 residues. CDR1 and CDR2 from the germline V gene are MNHEY and SVGAGI. The chain's CDR3 is CASSSFPGTPSEQYF.

This rearrangement joins TRBV9 to TRBJ2-3. The germline V gene encodes CDR1 SGDLS and CDR2 YYNGEE. This CDR3 spans 14 amino acids. This CDR3 reads CASSVAEGTDTQYF.

V usage is TRBV11-2 and J usage is TRBJ2-7; the D call from TCRdb, TRBD1, cannot be confirmed without DNA. This CDR3 comprises 15 residues. Germline CDR1 SGHAT, CDR2 FQNNGV. The chain's CDR3 is CASSLEGTPAYEQYF.

The genes are TRBV7-9 and TRBJ1-1; TCRdb proposes TRBD1, but this gene call is untestable without DNA. The germline V gene encodes CDR1 SEHNR and CDR2 FQNEAQ (reference sequence). This CDR3 spans 14 amino acids. The CDR3 sequence is CASSLTEANTEAFF. The entire variable domain, with the rest obtained from reference TRBV7-9 and TRBJ1-1, is as follows: DTGVSQNPRHKITKRGQNVTFRCDPISEHNRLYWYRQTLGQGPEFLTYFQNEAQLEKSRLLSDRFSAERPKGSFSTLEIQRTEQGDSAMYLCASSLTEANTEAFFGQGTRLTVV.

This sequence joins TRBV12-3 or TRBV12-4 and TRBJ2-5; TCRdb indicates TRBD2, and absent DNA this call remains unverified. The CDR3 loop spans 18 amino acids. CDR3 region: CASSIAGTSRARKETQYF.

The chain uses TRBV6-5 and TRBJ1-1. This CDR3 is built from 15 residues. Germline CDR1 and CDR2: MNHEY and SVGAGI. This CDR3 reads CASSYSWDRSTEAFF.

The chain carries TRBV7-9 and TRBJ1-4. The germline gives CDR1 SEHNR, CDR2 FQNEAQ (reference sequence). The CDR3 has 11 amino acids. CDR3 loop: CASRLGEKLFF.

The chain is built from TRBV20-1 and TRBJ2-7; TCRdb's assignment of TRBD1 cannot be checked, as there is no DNA. CDR1 DFQATT and CDR2 SNEGSKA come from the germline V gene (reference sequence). The CDR3 is 13 amino acids. The CDR3: CSAIKDRVYEQYF.

This chain links TRBV6-5 with TRBJ2-1. CDR1 is MNHEY, CDR2 SVGAGI, per germline. CDR3 length: 15 residues. The CDR3 reads CASSYEAGSYNEQFF.

V gene TRBV12-3 or TRBV12-4 combines with J gene TRBJ2-4. The CDR3 runs to 11 residues. CDR3 protein: CASSLVNIQYF.

This chain uses TRBV6-1 with TRBJ2-5; as DNA is missing, the TRBD1 call by TCRdb cannot be tested. CDR1 and CDR2 (germline): MNHNS, SASEGT. CDR3 length equals 14 residues. The CDR3 region is CASSRGTEQETQYF.

The chain couples TRBV10-3 to TRBJ2-1; TCRdb's D call, TRBD2, is unchecked because there is no DNA. Germline V gene data show CDR1 as ENHRY and CDR2 as SYGVKD. The length of the CDR3 is 15 residues. The CDR3 loop is CAIKNSGGDYNEQFF.

The chain combines TRBV10-3 with TRBJ2-2; the TCRdb call, TRBD1, lacks DNA for checking. Germline loops: CDR1 ENHRY, CDR2 SYGVKD. The CDR3 spans 14 residues. Here the CDR3 reads CAIRPTGAGGELFF.

The rearrangement uses TRBV7-2 and TRBJ1-1; TCRdb selects TRBD1, and the lack of DNA leaves this call unchecked. This CDR3 has 16 amino acids. Germline values: CDR1 SGHTA, CDR2 FQGNSA. CDR3 protein: CASSQRTGQMNTEAFF.

This rearrangement joins TRBV5-1 to TRBJ2-2. The CDR3 extends over 15 amino acids. CDR1 is SGHRS and CDR2 is YFSETQ in the germline V gene. This CDR3 reads CASSLLNPNTGELFF.

The J gene is TRBJ2-3, the V gene TRBV24-1; TCRdb picks TRBD2, but there is no DNA to check that call. The CDR3 is made up of 15 amino acids. Germline loops: CDR1 KGHDR, CDR2 SFDVKD. CDR3: CATEGRGGSTDTQYF.

The chain is built from TRBV7-9 and TRBJ1-6; TCRdb outputs TRBD1, but without DNA this stays unchecked. The CDR3 has 14 amino acids. Germline assignment: CDR1 SEHNR and CDR2 FQNEAQ (reference sequence). This CDR3 is CASSSGQGDSPLHF.

The chain has TRBV24-1 and TRBJ2-5; TCRdb's D call, TRBD1, is unchecked because there is no DNA. The CDR3 runs to 17 residues. CDR1 and CDR2 (germline): KGHDR, SFDVKD. Here the CDR3 reads CATSDSDGQGGQETQYF.

This chain connects TRBV24-1 to TRBJ2-5. CDR1 KGHDR and CDR2 SFDVKD come from the germline V gene. The CDR3 has 17 amino acids. The CDR3 is CATSDLPANDIGETQYF.

This chain joins TRBV6-1 and TRBJ1-1. Germline V CDR1 and CDR2: MNHNS, SASEGT. The CDR3 is 14 amino acids. The CDR3 protein is CASRTSDGFTEAFF.